The sequence of this T cell receptor (beta chain) was determined in a study of vaccination effects on CD4 cells after COVID-19. Study-level findings and limits: Long after vaccination, the clones induced by infection and by vaccine shrank markedly in size. Small numbers of convalescent patients limited the study. It also lacked early post-infection timepoints.

CDR1 and CDR2 (germline): MDHEN, SYDVKM. This CDR3 comprises 15 residues. The V and J ends lost 1 base and 4 bases, in that order; junction bases with no gene match: 6. Sequencing followed a ViraFEST assay step that expanded antigen-specific CD4+ T cells with viral peptide pools. Upon completion of about ten days in culture, CD4+ T cells were isolated. Vaccine recipients had no previous SARS-CoV-2 infection; their nucleocapsid antibodies were negative. Wells of roughly 1.9 million PBMC each were grown with approximately 10 IU/ml IL-2 and roughly 9.2 ug/ml peptides. In the cultures, half the medium was exchanged for IL-2 medium on days 3 and 7. Measured with immunoSEQ multiplex PCR; TCRdb has only the in-frame clones, and not every one. The sample yields 40,000 to 50,000 clones, around 70% seen once. In the case of this clone: The target antigen is unknown.

Specimen: CD4+ T cells from PBMCs cultured with HCoV-OC43 spike peptides, collected before COVID-19 vaccination. Stated subset: HCoV-OC43 spike overlapping peptide pool stimulation. This receptor was identified in a human donor who received a COVID-19 vaccine. This chain links TRBV28 with TRBJ1-2, with 7 bases identical to TRBD1. The CDR3 region is CASSLLGGQLYGYTF. The CDR3 bases are TGTGCCAGCAGTTTATTAGGGGGACAGCTCTATGGCTACACCTTC.